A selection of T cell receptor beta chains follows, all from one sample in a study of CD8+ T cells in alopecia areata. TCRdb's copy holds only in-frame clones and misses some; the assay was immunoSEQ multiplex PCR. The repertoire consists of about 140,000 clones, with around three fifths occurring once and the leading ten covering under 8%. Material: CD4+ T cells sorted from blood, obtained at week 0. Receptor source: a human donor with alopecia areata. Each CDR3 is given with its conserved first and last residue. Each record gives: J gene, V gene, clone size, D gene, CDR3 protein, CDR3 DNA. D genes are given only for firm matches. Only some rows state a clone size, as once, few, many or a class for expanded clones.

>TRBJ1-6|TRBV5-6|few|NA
CASSSGGRKRNSPLHF
TGTGCCAGCAGCTCTGGGGGCAGAAAGAGGAATTCACCCCTCCACTTT
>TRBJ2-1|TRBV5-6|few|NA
CASSFWLATGNEQFF
TGTGCCAGCAGCTTTTGGCTAGCTACAGGCAATGAGCAGTTCTTC
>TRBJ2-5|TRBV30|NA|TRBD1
CAWRDRGLQETQYF
TGTGCCTGGAGGGACAGGGGGTTACAAGAGACCCAGTACTTC
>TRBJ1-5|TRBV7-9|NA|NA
CASRAEGVYQPQHF
TGTGCCAGCAGAGCCGAGGGTGTGTATCAGCCCCAGCATTTT
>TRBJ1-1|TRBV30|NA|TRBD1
CAWSRDRGNQMNTEAFF
TGTGCCTGGAGCAGGGACAGGGGGAACCAAATGAACACTGAAGCTTTCTTT
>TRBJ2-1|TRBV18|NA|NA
CASSPPRVTSHEQFF
TGTGCCAGCTCACCACCACGAGTTACTTCTCATGAGCAGTTCTTC
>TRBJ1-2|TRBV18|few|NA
CASSLEDYGYTF
TGTGCCAGCTCACTTGAAGACTATGGCTACACCTTC
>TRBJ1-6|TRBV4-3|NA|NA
CASSPEFNSPLHF
TGCGCCAGCAGCCCTGAGTTCAATTCACCCCTCCACTTT
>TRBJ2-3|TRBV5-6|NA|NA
CASSLGGIGTDTQYF
TGTGCCAGCAGCTTGGGGGGCATCGGCACAGATACGCAGTATTTT
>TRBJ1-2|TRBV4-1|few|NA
CASSLGRRTYGYTF
TGCGCCAGCAGCCTGGGCAGGAGGACTTATGGCTACACCTTC
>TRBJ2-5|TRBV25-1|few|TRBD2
CASSESGRGQETQYF
TGTGCCAGCAGTGAATCAGGGCGGGGGCAAGAGACCCAGTACTTC
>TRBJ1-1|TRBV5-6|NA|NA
CASSRSRGSLAFF
TGTGCCAGCAGCCGTAGCCGTGGCAGCTTAGCTTTCTTT
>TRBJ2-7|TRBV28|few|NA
CASSSPYEQYF
TGTGCCAGCAGCTCCCCCTACGAGCAGTACTTC
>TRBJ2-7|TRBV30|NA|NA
CAWSVTEVSYEQYF
TGTGCCTGGAGTGTGACGGAAGTGTCCTACGAGCAGTACTTC
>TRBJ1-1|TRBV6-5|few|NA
CASSLVEAGTEAFF
TGTGCCAGCAGCCTGGTAGAGGCCGGCACTGAAGCTTTCTTT
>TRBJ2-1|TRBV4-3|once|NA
CASSQDLVWEQFF
TGCGCCAGCAGCCAAGATCTAGTTTGGGAGCAGTTCTTC
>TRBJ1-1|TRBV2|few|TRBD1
CASNEQGTGEAFF
TGTGCCAGCAACGAGCAGGGGACAGGTGAAGCTTTCTTT
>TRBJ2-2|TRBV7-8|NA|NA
CASSLATAIHTGELFF
TGTGCCAGCAGCTTAGCAACAGCCATCCACACCGGGGAGCTGTTTTTT
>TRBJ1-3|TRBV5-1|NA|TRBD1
CASSPGTEGNTIYF
TGCGCCAGCAGCCCTGGGACAGAGGGAAACACCATATATTTT
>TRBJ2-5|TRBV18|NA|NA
CASSTTGTSQETQYF
TGTGCCAGCTCTACCACGGGGACATCACAAGAGACCCAGTACTTC
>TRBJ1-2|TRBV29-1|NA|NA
CSAGGRNYGYTF
TGCAGCGCTGGGGGACGGAACTATGGCTACACCTTC
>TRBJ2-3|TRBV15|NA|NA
CATSRDPGDTQYF
TGTGCCACCAGCAGAGATCCGGGGGATACGCAGTATTTT
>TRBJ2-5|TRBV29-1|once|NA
CSVEERNRPETQYF
TGCAGCGTTGAAGAGAGGAACAGGCCAGAGACCCAGTACTTC
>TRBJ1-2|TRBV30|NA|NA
CALALQLNYGYTF
TGTGCTTTGGCCCTCCAACTTAACTATGGCTACACCTTC
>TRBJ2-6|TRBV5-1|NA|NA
CASSEGTGANVLTF
TGCGCCAGCAGTGAGGGGACTGGGGCCAACGTCCTGACTTTC
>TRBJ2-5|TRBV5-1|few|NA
CASSLQPQETQYF
TGCGCCAGCAGCCTACAGCCACAAGAGACCCAGTACTTC
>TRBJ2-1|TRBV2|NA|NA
CASTGDLGHNEQFF
TGTGCCAGCACTGGTGATCTGGGCCACAATGAGCAGTTCTTC
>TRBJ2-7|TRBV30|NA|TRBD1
CAEGQGGEQYF
TGTGCTGAGGGACAGGGTGGCGAGCAGTACTTC
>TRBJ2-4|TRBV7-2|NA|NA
CASSSDRGNIQYF
TGTGCCAGCAGCTCGGACAGAGGCAACATTCAGTACTTC
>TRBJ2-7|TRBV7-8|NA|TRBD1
CASSPTTGVGYEQYF
TGTGCCAGCAGCCCGACCACAGGGGTCGGCTACGAGCAGTACTTC
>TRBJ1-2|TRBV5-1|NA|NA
CASSPNFRGWNGGYTF
TGCGCCAGCAGCCCGAACTTTAGGGGCTGGAATGGTGGCTACACCTTC
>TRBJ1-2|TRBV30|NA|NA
CAWWKAAGDYGYTF
TGTGCCTGGTGGAAGGCGGCAGGGGACTATGGCTACACCTTC
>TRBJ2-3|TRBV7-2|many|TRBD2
CASSLRSYGGRTTDTQYF
TGTGCCAGCAGCTTAAGGTCGTATGGCGGGAGAACCACAGATACGCAGTATTTT
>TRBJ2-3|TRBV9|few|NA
CASSVAYSTTDTQYF
TGTGCCAGCAGCGTAGCCTATTCTACTACAGATACGCAGTATTTT
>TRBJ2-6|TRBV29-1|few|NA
CSVTRFTGANVLTF
TGCAGCGTGACGAGGTTCACTGGGGCCAACGTCCTGACTTTC
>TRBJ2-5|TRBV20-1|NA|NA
CSARYSETQYF
TGCAGTGCTAGATATTCGGAGACCCAGTACTTC
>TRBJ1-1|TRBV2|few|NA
CASRFRDLGTEAFF
TGTGCCAGCAGGTTCAGGGATCTGGGCACTGAAGCTTTCTTT
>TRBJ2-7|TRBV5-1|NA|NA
CASSLDYEQYF
TGCGCCAGCAGCTTGGACTACGAGCAGTACTTC
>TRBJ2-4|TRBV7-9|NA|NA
CASSLAYRTGNIQYF
TGTGCCAGCAGCTTAGCTTACCGGACCGGGAACATTCAGTACTTC
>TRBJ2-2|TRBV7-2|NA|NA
CASSSRGRGELFF
TGTGCCAGCAGCTCCCGGGGGAGAGGGGAGCTGTTTTTT
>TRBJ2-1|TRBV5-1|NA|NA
CASSSALEGNEQFF
TGCGCCAGCAGTAGCGCCTTGGAGGGCAATGAGCAGTTCTTC
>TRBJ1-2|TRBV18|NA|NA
CASSPELNYGYTF
TGTGCCAGCTCACCAGAACTTAACTATGGCTACACCTTC
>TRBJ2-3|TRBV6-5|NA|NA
CASSYSRLASDTQYF
TGTGCCAGCAGTTACTCGAGATTAGCATCAGATACGCAGTATTTT
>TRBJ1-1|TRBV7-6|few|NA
CASSLYQGGRTEAFF
TGTGCCAGCAGCCTCTATCAGGGTGGGAGGACTGAAGCTTTCTTT